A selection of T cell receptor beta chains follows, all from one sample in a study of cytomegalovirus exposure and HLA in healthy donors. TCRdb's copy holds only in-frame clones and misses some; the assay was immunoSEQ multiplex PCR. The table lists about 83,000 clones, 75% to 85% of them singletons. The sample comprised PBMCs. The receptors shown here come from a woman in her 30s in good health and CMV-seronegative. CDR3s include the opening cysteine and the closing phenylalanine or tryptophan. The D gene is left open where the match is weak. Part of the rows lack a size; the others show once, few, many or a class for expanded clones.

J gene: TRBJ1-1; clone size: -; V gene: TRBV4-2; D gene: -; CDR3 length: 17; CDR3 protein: CASSRRRQGSGGTEAFF; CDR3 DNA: TGTGCCAGCAGCCGCCGAAGGCAAGGGTCGGGAGGCACTGAAGCTTTCTTT
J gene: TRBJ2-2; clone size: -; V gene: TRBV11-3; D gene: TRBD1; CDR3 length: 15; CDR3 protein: CASSGRTGETGELFF; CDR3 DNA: TGTGCCAGCAGCGGCCGGACAGGGGAAACCGGGGAGCTGTTTTTT
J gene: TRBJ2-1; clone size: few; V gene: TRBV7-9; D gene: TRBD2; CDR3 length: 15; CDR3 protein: CASRQSGRVGNEQFF; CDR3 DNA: TGTGCCAGCAGACAAAGCGGGAGGGTCGGCAATGAGCAGTTCTTC
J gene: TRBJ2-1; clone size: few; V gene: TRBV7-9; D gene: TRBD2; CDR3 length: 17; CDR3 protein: CSSSQGDSGRAVEGQFF; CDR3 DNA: TGTTCCAGCAGCCAAGGAGATAGCGGGAGGGCCGTCGAGGGGCAGTTCTTC
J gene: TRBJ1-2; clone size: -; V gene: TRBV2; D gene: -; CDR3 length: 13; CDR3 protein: CASTVDRTLRYTF; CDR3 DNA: TGTGCCAGCACAGTCGACAGGACGCTTCGCTACACCTTC
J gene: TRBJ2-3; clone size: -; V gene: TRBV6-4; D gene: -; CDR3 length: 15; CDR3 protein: CASSETSRDSDTQYF; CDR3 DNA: TGTGCCAGCAGTGAAACGTCCCGGGACTCAGATACGCAGTATTTT
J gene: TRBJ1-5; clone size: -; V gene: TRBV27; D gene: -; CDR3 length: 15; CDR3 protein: CASSSRGRTNQPQHF; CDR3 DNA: TGTGCCAGCAGTTCCAGGGGCAGAACGAATCAGCCCCAGCATTTT
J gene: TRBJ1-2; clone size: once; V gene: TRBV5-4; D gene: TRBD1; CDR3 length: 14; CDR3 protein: CASSLDGVTGDYTF; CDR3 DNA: TGTGCCAGCAGCTTGGATGGGGTGACAGGGGACTACACCTTC
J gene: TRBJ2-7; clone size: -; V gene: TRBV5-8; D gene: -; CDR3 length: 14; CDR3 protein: CASSRQRPSYEQYF; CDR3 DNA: TGTGCCAGCAGCCGACAGCGACCTTCCTACGAGCAGTACTTC
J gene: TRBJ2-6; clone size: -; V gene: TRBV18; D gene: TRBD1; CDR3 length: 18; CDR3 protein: CASSPPTGFLSGANVLTF; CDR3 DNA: TGTGCCAGCTCACCACCGACAGGGTTTTTATCTGGGGCCAACGTCCTGACTTTC
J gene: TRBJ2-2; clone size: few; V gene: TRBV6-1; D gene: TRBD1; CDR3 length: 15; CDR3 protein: CASSEGTGGSGELFF; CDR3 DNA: TGTGCCAGCAGTGAAGGGACAGGGGGATCCGGGGAGCTGTTTTTT
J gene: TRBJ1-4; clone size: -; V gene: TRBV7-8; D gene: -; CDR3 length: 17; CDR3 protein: CASSRHRRRATGEKLFF; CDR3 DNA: TGTGCCAGCAGCCGCCACCGAAGGAGGGCAACGGGAGAAAAACTGTTTTTT
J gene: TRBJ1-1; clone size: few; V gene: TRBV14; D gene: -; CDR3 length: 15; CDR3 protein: CASSLRTGRNTEAFF; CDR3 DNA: TGTGCCAGCAGCCTTAGAACAGGGAGGAACACTGAAGCTTTCTTT
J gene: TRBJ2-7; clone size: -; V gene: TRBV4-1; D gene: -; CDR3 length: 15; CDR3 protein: CASSQEFRAAYEQYF; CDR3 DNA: TGCGCCAGCAGCCAAGAATTCAGGGCGGCATACGAGCAGTACTTC
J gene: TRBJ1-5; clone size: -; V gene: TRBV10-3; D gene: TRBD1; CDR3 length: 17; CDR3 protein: CAISESLQGAGNQPQHF; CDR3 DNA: TGTGCCATCAGTGAGTCCCTCCAGGGGGCAGGCAATCAGCCCCAGCATTTT
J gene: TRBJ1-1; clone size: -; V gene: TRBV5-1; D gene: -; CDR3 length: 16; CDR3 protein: CASSLGPVGGSAEAFF; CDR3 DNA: TGCGCCAGCAGCTTGGGCCCTGTGGGGGGTAGTGCTGAAGCTTTCTTT
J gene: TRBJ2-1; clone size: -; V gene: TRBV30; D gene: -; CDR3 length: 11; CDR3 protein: CAWSVGVEQFF; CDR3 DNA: TGTGCCTGGAGTGTAGGGGTTGAGCAGTTCTTC
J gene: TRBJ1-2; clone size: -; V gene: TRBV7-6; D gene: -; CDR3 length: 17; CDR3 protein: CASSLERGGRGTYGYTF; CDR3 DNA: TGTGCCAGCAGCTTAGAACGCGGGGGCAGGGGCACCTATGGCTACACCTTC
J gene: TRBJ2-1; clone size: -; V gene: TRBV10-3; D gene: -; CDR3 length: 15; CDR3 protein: CAISERVLTYNEQFF; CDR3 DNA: TGTGCCATCAGTGAACGGGTCCTAACCTACAATGAGCAGTTCTTC
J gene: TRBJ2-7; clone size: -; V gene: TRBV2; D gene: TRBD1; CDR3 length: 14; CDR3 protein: CASLLDRGGDEQYF; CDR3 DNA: TGTGCCAGTCTCCTCGACAGGGGAGGTGACGAGCAGTACTTC
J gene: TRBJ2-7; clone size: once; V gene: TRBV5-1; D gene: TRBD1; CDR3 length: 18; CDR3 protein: CASSLDYFGTGGQDEQYF; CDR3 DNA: TGCGCCAGCAGCTTGGATTACTTCGGGACAGGGGGCCAGGACGAGCAGTACTTC
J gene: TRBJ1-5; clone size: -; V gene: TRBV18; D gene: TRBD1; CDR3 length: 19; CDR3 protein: CASSRTGTATPYSNQPQHF; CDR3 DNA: TGTGCCAGCTCACGGACCGGGACAGCTACACCCTATAGCAATCAGCCCCAGCATTTT
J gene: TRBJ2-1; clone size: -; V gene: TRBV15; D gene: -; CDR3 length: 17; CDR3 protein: CATSRPGRDRGGNEQFF; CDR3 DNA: TGTGCCACCAGCAGACCAGGCCGAGATAGGGGGGGGAATGAGCAGTTCTTC
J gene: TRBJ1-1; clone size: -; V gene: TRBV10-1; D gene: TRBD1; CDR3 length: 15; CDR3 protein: CASSSQGGVNTEAFF; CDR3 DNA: TGCGCCAGCAGTAGCCAGGGGGGAGTGAACACTGAAGCTTTCTTT
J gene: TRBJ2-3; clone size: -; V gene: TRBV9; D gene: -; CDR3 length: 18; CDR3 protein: CASSVARVRGSSAYTQYF; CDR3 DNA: TGTGCCAGCAGCGTAGCCCGAGTACGGGGTAGTTCTGCCTATACGCAGTATTTT
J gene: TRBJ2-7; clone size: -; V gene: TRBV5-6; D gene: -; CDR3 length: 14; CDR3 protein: CASSLDRYMNEQYF; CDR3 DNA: TGTGCCAGCAGCCTAGACAGGTATATGAACGAGCAGTACTTC
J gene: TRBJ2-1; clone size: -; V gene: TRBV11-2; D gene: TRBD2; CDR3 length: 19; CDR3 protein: CASSFEIEEGTSGLYEQFF; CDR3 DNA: TGTGCCAGCAGCTTCGAAATCGAAGAAGGGACTAGCGGCTTGTATGAGCAGTTCTTC
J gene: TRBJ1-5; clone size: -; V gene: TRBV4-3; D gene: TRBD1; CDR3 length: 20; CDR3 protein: CASSQVEPGQGIASNQPQHF; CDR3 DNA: TGCGCCAGCAGCCAAGTAGAACCGGGACAGGGCATTGCGAGCAATCAGCCCCAGCATTTT
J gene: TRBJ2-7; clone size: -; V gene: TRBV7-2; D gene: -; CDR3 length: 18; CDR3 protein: CASSSIRRTRGDLHEQYF; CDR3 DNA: TGTGCCAGCAGCTCGATCCGCCGGACGCGCGGGGACCTCCACGAGCAGTACTTC
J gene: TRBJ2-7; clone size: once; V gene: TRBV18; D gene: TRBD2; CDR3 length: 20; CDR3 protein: CASSPIGLAANTPWLGEQYF; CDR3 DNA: TGTGCCAGCTCACCCATAGGACTAGCGGCAAATACCCCATGGCTGGGGGAGCAGTACTTC
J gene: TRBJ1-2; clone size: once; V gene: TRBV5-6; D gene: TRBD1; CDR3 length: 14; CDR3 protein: CASSPGTGIYGYTF; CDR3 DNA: TGTGCCAGCAGCCCCGGGACAGGGATTTATGGCTACACCTTC
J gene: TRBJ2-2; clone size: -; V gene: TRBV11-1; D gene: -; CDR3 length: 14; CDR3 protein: CASSARVLTGELFF; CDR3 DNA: TGTGCCAGCAGCGCTCGGGTCCTCACCGGGGAGCTGTTTTTT
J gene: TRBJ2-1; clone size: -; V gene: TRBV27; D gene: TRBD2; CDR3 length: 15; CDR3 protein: CASSPGTSGSNEQFF; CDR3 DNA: TGTGCCAGCAGTCCCGGGACTAGCGGGAGCAATGAGCAGTTCTTC
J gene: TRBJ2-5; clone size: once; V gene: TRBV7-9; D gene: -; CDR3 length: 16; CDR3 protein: CASSFGETGPPETQYF; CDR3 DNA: TGTGCCAGCAGCTTCGGGGAGACAGGCCCACCCGAGACCCAGTACTTC
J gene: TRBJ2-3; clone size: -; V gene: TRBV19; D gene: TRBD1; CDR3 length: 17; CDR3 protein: CASSILFSTGDTDTQYF; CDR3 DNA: TGTGCCAGTAGTATCTTGTTTAGCACAGGGGACACAGATACGCAGTATTTT
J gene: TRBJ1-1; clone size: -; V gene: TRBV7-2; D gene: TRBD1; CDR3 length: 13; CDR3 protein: CASSSTGSTEAFF; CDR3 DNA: TGTGCCAGCAGCTCGACAGGGAGTACTGAAGCTTTCTTT
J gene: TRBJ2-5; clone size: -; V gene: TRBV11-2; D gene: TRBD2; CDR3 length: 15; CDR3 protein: CASSQRAGERETQYF; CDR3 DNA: TGTGCCAGCAGCCAGAGGGCGGGAGAACGGGAGACCCAGTACTTC
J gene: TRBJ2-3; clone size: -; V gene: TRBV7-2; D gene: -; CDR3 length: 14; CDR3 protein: CASSLLASAGSQYF; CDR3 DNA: TGTGCCAGCAGCTTACTGGCTAGTGCGGGTTCGCAGTATTTT
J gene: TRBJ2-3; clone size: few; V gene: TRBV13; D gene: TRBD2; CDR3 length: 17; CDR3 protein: CASSLLGAGAATDTQYF; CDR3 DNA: TGTGCCAGCAGCTTACTTGGAGCGGGAGCGGCCACAGATACGCAGTATTTT
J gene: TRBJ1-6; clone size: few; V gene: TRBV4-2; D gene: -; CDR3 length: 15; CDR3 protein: CASSQGRGQNSPLHF; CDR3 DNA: TGTGCCAGCAGCCAAGGACGAGGCCAAAACTCACCCCTCCACTTT
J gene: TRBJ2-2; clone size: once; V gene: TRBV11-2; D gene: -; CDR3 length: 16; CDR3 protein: CASSLRGGTNTGELFF; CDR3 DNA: TGTGCCAGCAGCCTCCGCGGAGGAACGAACACCGGGGAGCTGTTTTTT
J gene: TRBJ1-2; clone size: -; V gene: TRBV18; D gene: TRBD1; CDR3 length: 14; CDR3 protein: CASSQTDRTYGYTF; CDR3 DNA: TGTGCCAGCTCACAAACGGACAGGACCTATGGCTACACCTTC
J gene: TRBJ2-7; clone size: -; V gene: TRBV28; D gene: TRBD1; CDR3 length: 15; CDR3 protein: CASSLPGQGQRGQYF; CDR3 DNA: TGTGCCAGCAGTTTACCCGGACAGGGGCAGAGAGGGCAGTACTTC
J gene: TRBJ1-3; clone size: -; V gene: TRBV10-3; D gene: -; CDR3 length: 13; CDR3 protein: CAIRVEPGNTIYF; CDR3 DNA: TGTGCCATCCGAGTAGAGCCTGGAAACACCATATATTTT
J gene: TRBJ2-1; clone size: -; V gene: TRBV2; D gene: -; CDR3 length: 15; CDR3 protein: CASTRTQVGYNEQFF; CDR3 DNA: TGTGCCAGCACCAGAACCCAGGTGGGTTACAATGAGCAGTTCTTC
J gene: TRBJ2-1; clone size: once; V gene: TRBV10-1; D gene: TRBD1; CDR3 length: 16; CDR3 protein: CASSEWGQGSHNEQFF; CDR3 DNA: TGCGCCAGCAGTGAGTGGGGACAGGGCAGCCACAATGAGCAGTTCTTC
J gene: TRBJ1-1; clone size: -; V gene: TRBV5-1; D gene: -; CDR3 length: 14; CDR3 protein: CASSIRQANTEAFF; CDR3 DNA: TGCGCCAGCAGCATCCGACAGGCCAACACTGAAGCTTTCTTT
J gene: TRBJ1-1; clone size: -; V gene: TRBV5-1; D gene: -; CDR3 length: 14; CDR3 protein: CASSSQGGGAEAFF; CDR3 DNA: TGCGCCAGCAGCTCACAAGGAGGGGGGGCTGAAGCTTTCTTT
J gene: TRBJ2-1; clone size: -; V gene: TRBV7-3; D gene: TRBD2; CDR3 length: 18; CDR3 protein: CASSRGALAGGPYNEQFF; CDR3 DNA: TGTGCCAGCAGCCGGGGGGCCTTAGCGGGAGGGCCTTACAATGAGCAGTTCTTC
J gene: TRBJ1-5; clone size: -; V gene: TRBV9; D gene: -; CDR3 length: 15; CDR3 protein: CASSPQGRDNQPQHF; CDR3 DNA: TGTGCCAGCAGCCCCCAGGGCAGGGACAATCAGCCCCAGCATTTT
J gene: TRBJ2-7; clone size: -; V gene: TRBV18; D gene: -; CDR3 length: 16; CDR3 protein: CASSPSPGTRVYEQYF; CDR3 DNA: TGTGCCAGCTCACCATCCCCCGGGACAAGGGTATACGAGCAGTACTTC
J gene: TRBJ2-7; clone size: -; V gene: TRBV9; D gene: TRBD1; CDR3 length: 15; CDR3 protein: CASSVGDRGRYEQYF; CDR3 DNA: TGTGCCAGCAGCGTAGGGGACAGGGGAAGGTACGAGCAGTACTTC
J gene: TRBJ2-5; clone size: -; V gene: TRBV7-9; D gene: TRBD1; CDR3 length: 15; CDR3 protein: CASSAQQGQVETQYF; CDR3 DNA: TGTGCCAGCAGCGCCCAACAGGGGCAGGTAGAGACCCAGTACTTC
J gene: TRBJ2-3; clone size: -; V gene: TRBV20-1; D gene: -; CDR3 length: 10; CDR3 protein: CSAPTDTQYF; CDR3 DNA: TGCAGTGCCCCGACAGATACGCAGTATTTT
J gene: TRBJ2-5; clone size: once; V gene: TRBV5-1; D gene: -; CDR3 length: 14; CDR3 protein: CASSWGDREETQYF; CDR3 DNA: TGCGCCAGCAGCTGGGGGGACAGAGAAGAGACCCAGTACTTC
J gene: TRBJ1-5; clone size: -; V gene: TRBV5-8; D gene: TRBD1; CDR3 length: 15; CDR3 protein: CASSREGAHYQPQHF; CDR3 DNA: TGTGCCAGCAGCCGGGAGGGGGCCCACTATCAGCCCCAGCATTTT
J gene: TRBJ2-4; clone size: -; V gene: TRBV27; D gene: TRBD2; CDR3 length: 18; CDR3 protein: CASSPRGTSGLAKNIQYF; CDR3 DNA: TGTGCCAGCAGTCCAAGGGGGACTAGCGGTCTAGCCAAAAACATTCAGTACTTC
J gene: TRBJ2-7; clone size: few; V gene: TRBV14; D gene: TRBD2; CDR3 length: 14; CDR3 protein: CASSPSGGILAPYF; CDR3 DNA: TGTGCCAGCAGCCCCTCGGGAGGAATTCTCGCACCGTACTTC